A single sample gave rise to the 3 T cell receptor beta chains below, sequenced in a study of neurological immune-mediated disorders. TCRdb re-derived calls from the 5' RACE reads in MiXCR, one entry per CDR3 protein. The table includes about 36,000 distinct CDR3 sequences, 10% detected once. The sequencing input was PBMCs. The receptors originated from a woman under 40 with HTLV-1-associated myelopathy (HAM/TSP).

This clonotype has ten or more counts. One end of the junction is discordant with germline, which a read error may explain. This chain joins TRBV20-1 and TRBJ1-4; the D gene is possibly TRBD1 (5 bases). The CDR3 totals 13 residues. The germline V gene has CDR1 DFQATT and CDR2 SNEGSKA (reference sequence). CDR3 in amino acids: CSPRGLTNEKLFF. CDR3 coding DNA: TGCAGTCCTAGGGGTTTGACTAATGAAAAACTGTTTTTT.

This clonotype was counted ten times or more. The V call is TRBV7-9, the J call TRBJ1-1; weak D call: TRBD1 (6 bases). CDR3 length: 13 residues. Between the trimmed V and J ends, which lost 4 bases and 5 bases, there was a span of 11 bases. Germline CDR1 is SEHNR and CDR2 is FQNEAQ (reference sequence). DNA for the CDR3: TGTGCCAGCAGCTCAACTCAGGGGACTGAAGCTTTCTTT. Amino acids: CASSSTQGTEAFF.

This clonotype was detected ten times or more. This chain joins TRBV6-1 and TRBJ1-3; 12 bases line up with TRBD1. From germline, CDR1 is MNHNS and CDR2 SASEGT. V lost 1 base and J lost 2; bases outside the gene matches: 6. This CDR3 contains 18 residues. This CDR3 reads CASSEERDRGRAGNTIYF. The CDR3 nucleotides read TGTGCCAGCAGTGAAGAGCGGGACAGGGGGCGAGCTGGAAACACCATATATTTT.